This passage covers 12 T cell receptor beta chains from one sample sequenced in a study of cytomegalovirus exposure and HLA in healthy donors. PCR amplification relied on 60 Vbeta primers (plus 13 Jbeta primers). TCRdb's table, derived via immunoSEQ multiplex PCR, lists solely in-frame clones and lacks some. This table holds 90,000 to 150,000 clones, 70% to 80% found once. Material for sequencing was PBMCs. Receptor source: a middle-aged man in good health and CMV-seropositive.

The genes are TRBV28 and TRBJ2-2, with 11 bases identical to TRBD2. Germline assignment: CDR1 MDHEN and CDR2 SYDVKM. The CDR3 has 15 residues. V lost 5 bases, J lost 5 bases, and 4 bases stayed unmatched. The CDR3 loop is CASSLSGRGTGELFF. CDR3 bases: TGTGCCAGCAGTCTTAGCGGGAGGGGTACCGGGGAGCTGTTTTTT.

CDR3 DNA sequence: TGTGCCAGCAGCCCCCGACAGCGCCCGAACACTGAAGCTTTCTTT. Protein product: CASSPRQRPNTEAFF. This chain uses TRBV7-2 with TRBJ1-1; possible D gene TRBD1, 5 bases. CDR1 SGHTA and CDR2 FQGNSA come from the germline V gene. Trimming shortened V by 5 bases and J by 1 base, and 14 bases separated the two germline ends. CDR3 length: 15 amino acids.

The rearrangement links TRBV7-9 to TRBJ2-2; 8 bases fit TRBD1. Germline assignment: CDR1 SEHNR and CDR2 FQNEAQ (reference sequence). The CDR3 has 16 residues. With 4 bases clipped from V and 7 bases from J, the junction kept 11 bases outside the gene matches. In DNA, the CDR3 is TGTGCCAGCAGCTCGGAACGGCAGGGGGCGGTCGGGGAGCTGTTTTTT. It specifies CASSSERQGAVGELFF.

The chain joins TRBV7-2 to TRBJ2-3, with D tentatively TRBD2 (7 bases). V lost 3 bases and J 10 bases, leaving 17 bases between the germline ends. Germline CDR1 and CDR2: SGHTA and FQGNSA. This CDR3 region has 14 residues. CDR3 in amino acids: CASSFPKGGGPQYF. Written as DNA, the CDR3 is TGTGCCAGCAGCTTCCCTAAGGGGGGGGGCCCGCAGTATTTT.

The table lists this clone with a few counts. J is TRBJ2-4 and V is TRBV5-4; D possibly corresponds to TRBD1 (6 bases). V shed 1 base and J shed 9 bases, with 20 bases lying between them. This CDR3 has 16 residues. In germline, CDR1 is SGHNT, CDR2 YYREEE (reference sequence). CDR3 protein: CASSLLIPNRDGIQYF. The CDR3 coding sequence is TGTGCCAGCAGCTTGTTGATCCCCAACAGGGACGGCATTCAGTACTTC.

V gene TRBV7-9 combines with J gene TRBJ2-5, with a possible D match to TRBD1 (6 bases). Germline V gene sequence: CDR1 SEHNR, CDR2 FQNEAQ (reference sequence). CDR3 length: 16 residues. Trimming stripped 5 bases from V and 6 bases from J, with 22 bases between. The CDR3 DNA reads TGTGCCAGCAGCCTTAGGGGACAACTCCCCGAGAAGACCCAGTACTTC. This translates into CASSLRGQLPEKTQYF. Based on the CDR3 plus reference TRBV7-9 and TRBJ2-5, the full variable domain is DTGVSQNPRHKITKRGQNVTFRCDPISEHNRLYWYRQTLGQGPEFLTYFQNEAQLEKSRLLSDRFSAERPKGSFSTLEIQRTEQGDSAMYLCASSLRGQLPEKTQYFGPGTRLLVL.

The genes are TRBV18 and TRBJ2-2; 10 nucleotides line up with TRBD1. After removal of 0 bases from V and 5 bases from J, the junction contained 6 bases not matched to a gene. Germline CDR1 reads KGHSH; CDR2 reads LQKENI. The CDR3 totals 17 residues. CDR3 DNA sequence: TGTGCCAGCTCACCACCGGGACAGGGGCGTCGGACCGGGGAGCTGTTTTTT. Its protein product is CASSPPGQGRRTGELFF.

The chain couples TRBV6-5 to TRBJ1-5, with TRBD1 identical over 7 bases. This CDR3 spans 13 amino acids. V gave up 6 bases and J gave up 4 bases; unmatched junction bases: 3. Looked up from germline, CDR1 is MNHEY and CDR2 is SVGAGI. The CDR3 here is CASRLQGNQPQHF. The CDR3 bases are TGTGCCAGCAGGCTACAGGGGAATCAGCCCCAGCATTTT.

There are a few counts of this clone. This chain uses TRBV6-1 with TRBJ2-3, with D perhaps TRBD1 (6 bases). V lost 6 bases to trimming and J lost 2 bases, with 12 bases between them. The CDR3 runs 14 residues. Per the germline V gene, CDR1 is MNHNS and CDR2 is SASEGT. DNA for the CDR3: TGTGCCAGCAGCCTACAGGGATCCACAGATACGCAGTATTTT. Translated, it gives CASSLQGSTDTQYF.

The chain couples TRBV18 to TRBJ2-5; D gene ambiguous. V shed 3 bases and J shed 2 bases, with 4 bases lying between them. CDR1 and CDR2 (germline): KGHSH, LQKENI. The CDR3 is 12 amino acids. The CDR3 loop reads CASSPRQETQYF. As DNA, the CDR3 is TGTGCCAGCTCACCGAGGCAAGAGACCCAGTACTTC.

The chain's CDR3 is CASSREAGTYEQYF. In DNA form, the CDR3 reads TGCGCCAGCAGCCGGGAGGCGGGAACCTACGAGCAGTACTTC. The chain combines TRBV5-1 with TRBJ2-7, with 7 bases identical to TRBD2. Germline V gene lookup returns CDR1 SGHRS and CDR2 YFSETQ. The trim removed 4 bases at V and 2 bases at J, leaving 6 bases unmatched. There are 14 residues in the CDR3.

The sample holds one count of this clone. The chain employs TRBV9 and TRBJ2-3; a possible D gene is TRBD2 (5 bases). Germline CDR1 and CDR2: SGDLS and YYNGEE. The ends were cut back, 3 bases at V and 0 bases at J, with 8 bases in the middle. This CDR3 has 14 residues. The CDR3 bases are TGTGCCAGCAGCGCCGGACTTAGCACAGATACGCAGTATTTT. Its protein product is CASSAGLSTDTQYF.